The 25 T cell receptor beta chains below come from one sample, sequenced in a study of CD8+ T cells in alopecia areata. Treatment specified: oral pan-JAK inhibitor, 5-10 mg twice daily. Sequencing templates came from extracted RNA that was reverse transcribed into cDNA. Profiling relied on immunoSEQ multiplex PCR, and the TCRdb table lists in-frame clones only, not all of them. This table holds roughly 100,000 clones, more than 55% found once. Material: CD8+ T cells sorted from blood, obtained at week 4, from a patient treated with tofacitinib. The receptors stem from a human donor with alopecia areata.

The table lists this clone with a few counts. The V and J genes are TRBV7-9 and TRBJ2-5; possibly TRBD2 for D (5 bases). This CDR3 spans 14 amino acids. The germline gives CDR1 SEHNR, CDR2 FQNEAQ (reference sequence). V was clipped by 1 base and J by 5 bases, with 11 bases between them. The CDR3 bases are TGTGCCAGCAGCTTAGTAGAGGGAAGGGAGACCCAGTACTTC. This gives the protein CASSLVEGRETQYF.

The chain carries TRBV29-1 and TRBJ1-2; D unclear. Germline lookup yields CDR1 SQVTM and CDR2 ANQGSEA. The V end was cut by 4 bases, the J end by 2 bases, with 8 bases between. CDR3 length: 12 residues. The CDR3 is CSVAETNYGYTF. The CDR3 DNA reads TGCAGCGTTGCTGAGACCAACTATGGCTACACCTTC.

The rearrangement links TRBV7-6 to TRBJ1-1; D is undetermined. The CDR3 is 14 amino acids. Trimming removed 5 bases at V and 0 bases at J, with 10 bases between. CDR1 is SGHVS, CDR2 FNYEAQ, per germline. This chain's CDR3 is CASSAAGVNTEAFF. CDR3 in DNA: TGTGCCAGCAGCGCTGCAGGCGTGAACACTGAAGCTTTCTTT.

The J gene is TRBJ2-7, the V gene TRBV25-1; maybe TRBD2 (5 bases). V was clipped by 2 bases and J by 0 bases, with 8 bases between them. There are 14 residues in the CDR3. Germline V gene lookup returns CDR1 MGHDK and CDR2 SYGVNS. This CDR3 is CASSEGSLSYEQYF. As DNA, the CDR3 is TGTGCCAGCAGTGAAGGGAGCCTCTCCTACGAGCAGTACTTC.

The chain has TRBV29-1 and TRBJ1-2; a possible D gene is TRBD1 (5 bases). V was cut by 7 bases and J by 7 bases, with 28 bases left in between. The CDR3 length is 16 residues. Germline V gene lookup returns CDR1 SQVTM and CDR2 ANQGSEA. The CDR3 is CSGRWSAGPKEGGYTF. In DNA, the CDR3 is TGCAGCGGCCGGTGGTCAGCGGGACCGAAGGAAGGTGGCTACACCTTC.

V gene TRBV4-1 combines with J gene TRBJ2-5; 10 bases fit TRBD2. Per the germline V gene, CDR1 is MGHRA and CDR2 is YSYEKL. J gave up 5 bases and V 4 bases, and 10 bases lay outside the gene matches. The CDR3 consists of 16 residues. The CDR3: CASSPAAGTSEETQYF. The CDR3 coding sequence is TGCGCCAGCAGCCCCGCCGCCGGGACTAGCGAGGAGACCCAGTACTTC.

This chain links TRBV30 with TRBJ2-7, with 12 bases matching TRBD2. CDR1 GTSNPN and CDR2 SVGIG come from the germline V gene (reference sequence). V lost 3 bases to trimming and J lost 2 bases; unmatched junction nucleotides: 8. The CDR3 covers 16 residues. CDR3 sequence reads: CAWSGTSGRHPYEQYF. The DNA for the CDR3 is TGTGCCTGGAGCGGTACTAGCGGGAGGCACCCCTACGAGCAGTACTTC. The full variable domain, in which reference TRBV30 and TRBJ2-7 provide the parts outside the CDR3, is SQTIHQWPATLVQPVGSPLSLECTVEGTSNPNLYWYRQAAGRGLQLLFYSVGIGQISSEVPQNLSASRPQDRQFILSSKKLLLSDSGFYLCAWSGTSGRHPYEQYFGPGTRLTVT.

The chain combines TRBV13 with TRBJ2-3; TRBD2 is a possible D gene (7 bases). The CDR3 is 15 residues long. Per germline, CDR1 PRHDT and CDR2 FYEKMQ (reference sequence). V was cut by 3 bases and J by 2 bases, with 12 bases left in between. The CDR3 spells CASSLRGPITDTQYF. CDR3 bases: TGTGCCAGCAGCTTGCGGGGGCCGATCACAGATACGCAGTATTTT.

This clone was seen only a few times. The J gene is TRBJ1-5, the V gene TRBV7-9, with 8 bases that match TRBD1. There are 16 residues in the CDR3. The germline V gene has CDR1 SEHNR and CDR2 FQNEAQ (reference sequence). V was clipped by 5 bases and J by 12 bases; unmatched bases: 18. The CDR3 DNA is TGTGCCAGCAGCACAGGACAGGGACCTCTCGTCTCCCTCCAGCATTTT. This codes for CASSTGQGPLVSLQHF. Filled out from reference TRBV7-9 and TRBJ1-5, the complete variable domain reads DTGVSQNPRHKITKRGQNVTFRCDPISEHNRLYWYRQTLGQGPEFLTYFQNEAQLEKSRLLSDRFSAERPKGSFSTLEIQRTEQGDSAMYLCASSTGQGPLVSLQHFGDGTRLSIL.

This rearrangement joins TRBV5-1 to TRBJ1-2; 8 bases fit TRBD1. This CDR3 contains 15 residues. The V gene's germline CDR1 is SGHRS and CDR2 YFSETQ. V was pared by 4 bases and J by 7 bases, with 12 bases of the junction left unmatched. CDR3 in amino acids: CASSLRSTGERGYTF. The CDR3 DNA reads as TGCGCCAGCAGCCTTAGATCGACAGGGGAGCGTGGCTACACCTTC.

The rearrangement joins TRBV4-3 to TRBJ2-7, with D possibly being TRBD1 (6 bases). V was shortened by 1 base and J by 7 bases, with 11 bases between the two germline ends. The length of the CDR3 is 13 residues. Germline V lookup: CDR1 LGHNA, CDR2 YSLEER. CDR3 amino acids: CASSQGQGQEQYF. In DNA form, the CDR3 reads TGCGCCAGCAGCCAAGGGCAGGGGCAAGAGCAGTACTTC.

This clone turned up a few times. V gene TRBV2 combines with J gene TRBJ1-3; 7 bases fit TRBD1. The CDR3 is 16 amino acids. Per germline, CDR1 SNHLY and CDR2 FYNNEI. V lost 6 bases and J lost 0; bases outside the gene matches: 8. CDR3 region: CASSVDRTYSGNTIYF. The CDR3 DNA reads as TGTGCCAGCAGCGTGGACAGGACATACTCTGGAAACACCATATATTTT.

The chain links TRBV5-6 to TRBJ2-3, with 7 bases lining up with TRBD2. The germline V gene encodes CDR1 SGHDT and CDR2 YYEEEE. The CDR3 spans 16 residues. Unmatched junction bases numbered 6, after V lost 0 bases and J lost 2 bases. CDR3 sequence: CASSLDERGPTDTQYF. Here the CDR3 DNA reads TGTGCCAGCAGCTTGGACGAGCGGGGACCCACAGATACGCAGTATTTT.

This clone was observed once. The rearrangement joins TRBV7-6 to TRBJ1-2; the D gene is possibly TRBD1 (5 bases). The CDR3 contains 16 residues. Germline V lookup: CDR1 SGHVS, CDR2 FNYEAQ. Trimming shortened V by 0 bases and J by 0 bases, and 11 bases separated the two germline ends. CDR3: CASSLAESGSNYGYTF. The CDR3 DNA follows: TGTGCCAGCAGCTTAGCAGAGTCAGGGTCTAACTATGGCTACACCTTC.

The J gene is TRBJ2-2, the V gene TRBV4-1, with D possibly TRBD2 on 6 matching bases. Trimming pared 4 bases from V and 5 bases from J, leaving 14 bases between. The CDR3 has 15 amino acids. CDR1 is MGHRA and CDR2 is YSYEKL in the germline V gene. The CDR3 protein is CASSPSGPRTGELFF. DNA for the CDR3: TGCGCCAGCAGCCCCAGCGGGCCGCGGACCGGGGAGCTGTTTTTT.

CDR3 sequence reads: CASSSLNQPQHF. DNA of the CDR3: TGTGCCAGCAGCTCCCTGAATCAGCCCCAGCATTTT. V is TRBV5-6 and J is TRBJ1-5; D unresolved. This CDR3 comprises 12 residues. CDR1 and CDR2 from the germline V gene are SGHDT and YYEEEE. V was cut by 3 bases and J by 4 bases, with 5 bases left in between. The whole variable domain, filled in from reference TRBV5-6 and TRBJ1-5, reads DAGVTQSPTHLIKTRGQQVTLRCSPKSGHDTVSWYQQALGQGPQFIFQYYEEEERQRGNFPDRFSGHQFPNYSSELNVNALLLGDSALYLCASSSLNQPQHFGDGTRLSIL.

The chain couples TRBV4-1 to TRBJ2-2, with TRBD2 identical over 12 bases. The CDR3 spans 17 residues. Germline-derived CDR1 and CDR2 are MGHRA and YSYEKL. V lost 0 bases and J lost 5; bases outside the gene matches: 4. The CDR3 here is CASSQEVGLAGTGELFF. CDR3 nucleotides: TGCGCCAGCAGCCAAGAGGTCGGACTAGCGGGGACCGGGGAGCTGTTTTTT.

The chain links TRBV6-5 to TRBJ2-5; D is possibly TRBD2 (6 bases). The CDR3 runs to 13 residues. The V end lost 4 bases, the J end lost 4 bases, and 10 bases lay between the germline ends. Germline CDR1 is MNHEY and CDR2 is SVGAGI. The CDR3 reads CASSFGGPETQYF. CDR3 in DNA: TGTGCCAGCAGTTTTGGAGGGCCAGAGACCCAGTACTTC.

The V gene is TRBV15, the J gene TRBJ2-1, with D maybe TRBD2 (6 bases). Trimming removed 5 bases from V and 0 bases from J, with 17 bases in between. Germline V gives CDR1 LNHNV, CDR2 YYDKDF (reference sequence). The CDR3 consists of 17 residues. CDR3 amino acids: CATSFGGGNPSYNEQFF. For the CDR3, the DNA is TGTGCCACCAGCTTCGGCGGCGGGAATCCCTCCTACAATGAGCAGTTCTTC.

The genes are TRBV9 and TRBJ2-5; the D gene is possibly TRBD1 (7 bases). The CDR3 consists of 15 residues. Germline loops: CDR1 SGDLS, CDR2 YYNGEE. V shed 3 bases and J shed 5 bases, with 17 bases lying between them. CDR3: CASSGASTGRETQYF. CDR3 bases: TGTGCCAGCAGCGGAGCCTCGACAGGGAGGGAGACCCAGTACTTC.

This rearrangement joins TRBV5-1 to TRBJ2-1; TRBD2 might be the D (5 bases). CDR3 length: 16 amino acids. V lost 2 bases and J lost 1, with 13 bases in between. Germline CDR1 reads SGHRS; CDR2 reads YFSETQ. Here the CDR3 DNA reads TGCGCCAGCAGCTTTGAGGGAGTCTGGTCCTACAATGAGCAGTTCTTC. Translated: CASSFEGVWSYNEQFF.

This chain links TRBV29-1 with TRBJ2-3; D is perhaps TRBD1 (6 bases). Germline V gives CDR1 SQVTM, CDR2 ANQGSEA. Trimming took off 3 bases at V and 2 bases at J, with 12 bases between the two ends. The CDR3 runs 14 residues. CDR3 residues: CSVEARGPTDTQYF. CDR3 bases: TGCAGCGTTGAGGCCAGGGGTCCCACAGATACGCAGTATTTT.

The gene calls are TRBV4-3 and TRBJ2-1, with 10 bases that match TRBD2. The CDR3 totals 15 residues. V gave up 3 bases and J gave up 7 bases; unmatched junction bases: 6. Germline V lookup: CDR1 LGHNA, CDR2 YSLEER. The CDR3 spells CASSHPLAGRNEQFF. Written as DNA, the CDR3 is TGCGCCAGCAGCCACCCACTAGCGGGGCGGAATGAGCAGTTCTTC.

The chain joins TRBV29-1 to TRBJ2-7, with 7 bases identical to TRBD1. CDR3 length equals 13 residues. V was pared by 7 bases and J by 0 bases, with 6 bases of the junction left unmatched. Germline values: CDR1 SQVTM, CDR2 ANQGSEA. The CDR3 loop is CSAGQSFSYEQYF. CDR3 in DNA: TGCAGCGCGGGACAGTCATTCTCCTACGAGCAGTACTTC.

This clone was recorded a few times. This sequence joins TRBV15 and TRBJ1-1, with TRBD1 as a possible D gene (6 bases). The CDR3 runs to 15 residues. Germline V gene sequence: CDR1 LNHNV, CDR2 YYDKDF (reference sequence). V dropped 3 bases and J dropped 6 bases, with 17 bases sitting between them. CDR3 DNA sequence: TGTGCCACCAGCAGGGCCACTCGGACAGCTGCTGAAGCTTTCTTT. As protein: CATSRATRTAAEAFF.